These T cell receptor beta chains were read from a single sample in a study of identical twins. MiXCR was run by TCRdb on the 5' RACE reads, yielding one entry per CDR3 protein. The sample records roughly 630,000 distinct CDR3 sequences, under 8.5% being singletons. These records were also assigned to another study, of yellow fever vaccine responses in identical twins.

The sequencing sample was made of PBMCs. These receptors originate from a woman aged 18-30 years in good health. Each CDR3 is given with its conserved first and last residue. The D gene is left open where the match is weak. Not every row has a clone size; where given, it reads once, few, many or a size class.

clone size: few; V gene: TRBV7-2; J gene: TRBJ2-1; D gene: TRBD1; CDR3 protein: CASSRDGTGLSYNEQFF; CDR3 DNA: TGTGCCAGCAGCAGAGACGGGACAGGGCTATCCTACAATGAGCAGTTCTTC
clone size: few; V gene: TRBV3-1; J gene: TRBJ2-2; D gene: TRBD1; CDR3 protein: CASNKQGATGELFF; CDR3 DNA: TGTGCCAGCAACAAACAGGGGGCCACCGGGGAGCTGTTTTTT
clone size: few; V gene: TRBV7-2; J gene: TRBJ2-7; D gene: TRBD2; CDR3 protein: CASSPSGFSYEQYF; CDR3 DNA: TGTGCCAGCAGCCCTAGCGGATTCTCCTACGAGCAGTACTTC
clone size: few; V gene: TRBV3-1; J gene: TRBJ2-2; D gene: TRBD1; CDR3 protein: CASSQIPGGHGELFF; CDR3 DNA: TGTGCCAGCAGCCAAATCCCAGGGGGCCACGGGGAGCTGTTTTTT
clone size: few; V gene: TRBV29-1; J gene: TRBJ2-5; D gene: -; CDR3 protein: CSVESKYF; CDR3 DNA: TGCAGCGTTGAATCCAAGTACTTC
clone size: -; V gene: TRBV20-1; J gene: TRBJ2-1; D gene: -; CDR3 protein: CSAEGSSSKVF; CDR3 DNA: TGCAGTGCTGAAGGGAGTAGCAGCAAGGTCTTC
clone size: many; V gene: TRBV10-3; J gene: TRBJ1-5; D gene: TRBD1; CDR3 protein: CAISGTGGGQPQHF; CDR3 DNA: TGTGCCATCAGTGGGACAGGGGGAGGTCAGCCCCAGCATTTT
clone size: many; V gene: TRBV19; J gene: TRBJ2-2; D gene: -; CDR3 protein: CASRWGRGGPGELFF; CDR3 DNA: TGTGCCAGTAGATGGGGGCGCGGGGGCCCCGGGGAGCTGTTTTTT
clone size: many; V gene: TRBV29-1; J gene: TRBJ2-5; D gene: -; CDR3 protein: CSVESGRQTYQETQYF; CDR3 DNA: TGCAGCGTTGAATCGGGTAGGCAGACGTACCAAGAGACCCAGTACTTC
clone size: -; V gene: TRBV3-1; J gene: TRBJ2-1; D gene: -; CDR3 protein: CASSHPGLNEQFF; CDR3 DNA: TGTGCCAGCAGCCACCCCGGCCTCAATGAGCAGTTCTTC
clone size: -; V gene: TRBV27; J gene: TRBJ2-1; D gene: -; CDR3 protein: CASSLVGVEQFF; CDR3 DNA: TGTGCCAGCAGTTTGGTAGGGGTCGAGCAGTTCTTC
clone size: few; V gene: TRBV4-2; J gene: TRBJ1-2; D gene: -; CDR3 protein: CASSQIYGGDNYGYTF; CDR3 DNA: TGTGCCAGCAGCCAAATATACGGGGGCGATAACTATGGCTACACCTTC
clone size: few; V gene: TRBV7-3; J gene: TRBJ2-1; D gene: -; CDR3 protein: CASSSSGFEQFF; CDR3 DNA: TGTGCCAGCAGCTCCTCAGGGTTTGAGCAGTTCTTC
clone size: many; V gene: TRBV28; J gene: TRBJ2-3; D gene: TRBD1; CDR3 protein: CASSGTGGITDTQYF; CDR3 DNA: TGTGCCAGCAGCGGAACAGGGGGAATCACAGATACGCAGTATTTT
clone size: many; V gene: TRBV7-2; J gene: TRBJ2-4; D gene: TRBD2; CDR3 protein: CASSRGLAGNIQYF; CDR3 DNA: TGTGCCAGCAGCCGCGGACTAGCGGGGAACATTCAGTACTTC
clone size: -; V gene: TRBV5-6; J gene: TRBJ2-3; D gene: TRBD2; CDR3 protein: CASSLWLAGGETDTQYF; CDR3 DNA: TGTGCCAGCAGCTTGTGGCTAGCGGGAGGCGAGACAGATACGCAGTATTTT
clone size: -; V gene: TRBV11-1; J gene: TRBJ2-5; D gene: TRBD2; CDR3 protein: CASSPHLGTSRQETQYF; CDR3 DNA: TGTGCCAGCAGCCCGCACCTAGGGACTAGCAGACAAGAGACCCAGTACTTC
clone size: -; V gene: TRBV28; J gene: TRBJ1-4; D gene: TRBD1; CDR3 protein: CASSHWDRVVEKLFF; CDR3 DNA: TGTGCCAGCAGTCACTGGGACAGGGTAGTTGAAAAACTGTTTTTT
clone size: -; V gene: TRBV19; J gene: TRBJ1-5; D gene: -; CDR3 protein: CASSTIQGTNQPQHF; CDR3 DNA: TGTGCCAGTAGTACCATTCAGGGGACCAATCAGCCCCAGCATTTT
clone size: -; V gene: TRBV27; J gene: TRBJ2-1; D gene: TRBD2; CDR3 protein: CASKRRLAGGYEQFF; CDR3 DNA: TGTGCCAGCAAACGTCGACTAGCGGGAGGATATGAGCAGTTCTTC
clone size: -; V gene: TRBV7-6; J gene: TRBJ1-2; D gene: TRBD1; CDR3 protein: CASSFGDRGSPFGGYTF; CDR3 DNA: TGTGCCAGCAGCTTCGGGGACAGGGGTTCACCATTCGGTGGCTACACCTTC
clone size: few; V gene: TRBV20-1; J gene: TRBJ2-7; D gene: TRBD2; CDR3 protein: CSARDWGLAGDSYEQYF; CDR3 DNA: TGCAGTGCTAGAGATTGGGGACTAGCGGGAGATTCCTACGAGCAGTACTTC
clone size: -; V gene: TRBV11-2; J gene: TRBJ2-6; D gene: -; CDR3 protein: CASSLVKGTHAGANVLTF; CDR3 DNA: TGTGCCAGCAGCTTAGTTAAAGGGACGCACGCTGGGGCCAACGTCCTGACTTTC
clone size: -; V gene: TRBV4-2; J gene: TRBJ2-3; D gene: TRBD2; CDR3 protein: CASSQLAGVWIDTQYF; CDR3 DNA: TGTGCCAGCAGCCAACTAGCGGGAGTTTGGATAGATACGCAGTATTTT
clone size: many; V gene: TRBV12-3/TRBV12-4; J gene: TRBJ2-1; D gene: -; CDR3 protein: CASSWRRADEQFF; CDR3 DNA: TGTGCCAGCAGTTGGCGGAGGGCCGATGAGCAGTTCTTC
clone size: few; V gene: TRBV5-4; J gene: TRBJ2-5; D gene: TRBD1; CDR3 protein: CASSSDRVREETQYF; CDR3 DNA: TGTGCCAGCAGCTCGGACAGGGTTCGGGAAGAGACCCAGTACTTC
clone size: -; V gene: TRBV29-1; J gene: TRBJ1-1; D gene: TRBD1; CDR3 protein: CSVPGQGVEAFF; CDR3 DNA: TGCAGCGTTCCGGGACAGGGGGTTGAAGCTTTCTTT
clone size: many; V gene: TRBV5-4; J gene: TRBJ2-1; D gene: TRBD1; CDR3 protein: CASSSLGQGNNEQFF; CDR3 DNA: TGTGCCAGCAGCAGCCTGGGACAGGGTAACAATGAGCAGTTCTTC
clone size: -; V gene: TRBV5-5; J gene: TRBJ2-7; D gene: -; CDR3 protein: CASARGQAPTTYEQYF; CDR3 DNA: TGTGCCAGCGCCCGTGGACAAGCACCAACCACCTACGAGCAGTACTTC
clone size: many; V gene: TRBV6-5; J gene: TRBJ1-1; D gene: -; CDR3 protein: CASSYSVAGRTEAFF; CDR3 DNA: TGTGCCAGCAGTTACTCGGTGGCAGGGCGCACTGAAGCTTTCTTT
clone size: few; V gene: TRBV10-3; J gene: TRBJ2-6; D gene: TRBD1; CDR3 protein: CAIRLPGQGSGANVLTF; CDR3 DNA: TGTGCCATCAGACTCCCGGGACAGGGCTCTGGGGCCAACGTCCTGACTTTC
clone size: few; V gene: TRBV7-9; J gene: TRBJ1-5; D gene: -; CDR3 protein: CASSNLHSGPSHQPQHF; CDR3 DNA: TGTGCCAGCAGCAACCTTCATTCGGGACCGAGCCATCAGCCCCAGCATTTT
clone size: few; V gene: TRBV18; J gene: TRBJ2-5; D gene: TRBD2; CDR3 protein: CASSPYPTSGLQETQYF; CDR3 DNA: TGTGCCAGCTCACCCTACCCGACTAGCGGGTTACAAGAGACCCAGTACTTC
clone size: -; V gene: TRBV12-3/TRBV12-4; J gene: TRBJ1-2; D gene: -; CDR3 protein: CASRSGAGGYTF; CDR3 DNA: TGTGCCAGCAGATCAGGGGCCGGTGGCTACACCTTC
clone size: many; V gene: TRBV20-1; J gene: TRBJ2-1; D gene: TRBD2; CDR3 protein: CSAFPLAGGPSEQFF; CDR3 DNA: TGCAGTGCGTTCCCTCTAGCGGGAGGGCCTAGTGAGCAGTTCTTC
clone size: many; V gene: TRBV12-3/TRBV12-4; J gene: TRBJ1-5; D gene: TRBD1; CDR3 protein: CASSFWDRVSNQPQHF; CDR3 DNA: TGTGCCAGCAGTTTCTGGGACAGGGTTAGCAATCAGCCCCAGCATTTT
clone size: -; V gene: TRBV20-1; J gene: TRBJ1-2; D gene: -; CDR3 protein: CSATGTSNYGYTF; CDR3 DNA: TGCAGTGCTACGGGGACCTCTAACTATGGCTACACCTTC
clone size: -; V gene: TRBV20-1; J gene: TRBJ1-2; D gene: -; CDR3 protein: CSARATQEVYGYTF; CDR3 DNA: TGCAGTGCCCGGGCGACCCAGGAGGTCTATGGCTACACCTTC
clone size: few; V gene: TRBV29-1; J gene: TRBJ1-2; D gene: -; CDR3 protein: CSGLDRSENGYTF; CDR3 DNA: TGCAGCGGGCTTGACCGAAGCGAGAATGGCTACACCTTC
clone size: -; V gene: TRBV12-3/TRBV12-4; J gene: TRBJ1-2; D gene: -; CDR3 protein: CASSLGGSYTF; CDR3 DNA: TGTGCCAGCAGTCTAGGGGGGAGCTACACCTTC
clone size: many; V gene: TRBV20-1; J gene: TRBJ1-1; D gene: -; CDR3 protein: CSGINGNTEAFF; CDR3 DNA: TGCAGCGGGATTAATGGAAACACTGAAGCTTTCTTT
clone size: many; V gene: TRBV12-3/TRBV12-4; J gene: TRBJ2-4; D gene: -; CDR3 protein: CASSSGILAKNIQYF; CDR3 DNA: TGTGCCAGCAGTTCAGGGATCCTGGCCAAAAACATTCAGTACTTC
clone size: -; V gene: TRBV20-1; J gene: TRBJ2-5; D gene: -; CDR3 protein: CSVTEGSGQETQYF; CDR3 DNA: TGCAGTGTAACGGAGGGTAGCGGACAAGAGACCCAGTACTTC
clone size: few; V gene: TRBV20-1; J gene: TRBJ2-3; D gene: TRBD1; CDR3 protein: CSAPLTGLPDTQYF; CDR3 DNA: TGCAGTGCCCCGTTGACAGGGTTGCCAGATACGCAGTATTTT
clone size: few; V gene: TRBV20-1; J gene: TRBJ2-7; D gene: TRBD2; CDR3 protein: CSARDRGREYEQYF; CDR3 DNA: TGCAGTGCTAGAGATCGGGGGAGGGAATACGAGCAGTACTTC